Included here is one T cell receptor (beta chain) sequence, with context. TCRdb's copy holds only in-frame clones and misses some; the assay was immunoSEQ multiplex PCR. The profile shows over 450,000 clones, roughly 74% of them singletons. These data originate in a study of shared T cell receptors in the human thymus. The sample was also linked to a second study, of human thymus T cells. As that study records: Blood and thymic repertoires both appeared biased in V and J gene usage.

This sequence was found in a boy in the first two years of life with a congenital heart defect. Input material: thymocytes.

The CDR3 DNA reads as TGTGCCAGCTCCCCTGGACTAGCGGGAGCCCCTGGGATCGAGCAGTACTTC. As protein: CASSPGLAGAPGIEQYF. The gene calls are TRBV18 and TRBJ2-7; the match to TRBD2 covers 13 bases. The CDR3 length is 17 residues. J was trimmed by 6 bases and V by 6 bases; bases with no gene match: 14. The V gene's germline CDR1 is KGHSH and CDR2 LQKENI.